This T cell receptor (beta chain) originates from a study of shared clonotypes between healthy human individuals. Sequencing was performed with immunoSEQ multiplex PCR; in TCRdb, only in-frame clones are kept and a portion is missing. Among around 2,000,000 clones listed, 85% to 95% were seen once. The ends were cut back, 0 bases at V and 2 bases at J, with 6 bases in the middle. The germline V gene encodes CDR1 KGHSH and CDR2 LQKENI. The CDR3 totals 14 residues. In its sample, this clone was seen a few times. V gene TRBV18 combines with J gene TRBJ2-3; D is unclear. The receptor's source is a young man in good health. Sequencing was performed on naive CD4+ T cells sorted from blood. Subset defined: CD45RA+ positively selected. CDR3 amino acids: CASSPPATTDTQYF. The CDR3 bases are TGTGCCAGCTCACCACCGGCTACCACAGATACGCAGTATTTT.